This entry lists 16 T cell receptor beta chains sequenced from one sample in a study of beta chain features in type 1 diabetes. Expressed TCRB transcripts were sequenced after all isolated RNA was converted to cDNA. Sequencing was performed with immunoSEQ multiplex PCR; in TCRdb, only in-frame clones are kept and a portion is missing. The sample consists of 15,000 to 20,000 clones, 50% of them appearing once. Source material: stem cell memory CD4+ T cells from blood. The receptor source for this set is a man younger than 30 in good health.

In its sample, this clone was seen once. V usage is TRBV7-9 and J usage is TRBJ2-1; the D gene is possibly TRBD1 (5 bases). Germline V gene data show CDR1 as SEHNR and CDR2 as FQNEAQ (reference sequence). V was clipped by 5 bases and J by 10 bases, with 15 bases between them. The CDR3 has 13 amino acids. The CDR3 loop reads CASSLLGAREQFF. CDR3 coding DNA: TGTGCCAGCAGCCTCCTAGGGGCCCGGGAGCAGTTCTTC. The full variable domain, its missing parts supplied by reference TRBV7-9 and TRBJ2-1, is DTGVSQNPRHKITKRGQNVTFRCDPISEHNRLYWYRQTLGQGPEFLTYFQNEAQLEKSRLLSDRFSAERPKGSFSTLEIQRTEQGDSAMYLCASSLLGAREQFFGPGTRLTVL.

The chain combines TRBV7-3 with TRBJ2-3; a possible D gene is TRBD2 (7 bases). The CDR3 has 15 residues. The germline gives CDR1 SGHTA, CDR2 FQGTGA. The germline V and J ends were trimmed by 6 bases and 4 bases, with 17 bases remaining between them. Written as DNA, the CDR3 is TGTGCCAGCAGTCCGAACCCGGGGGGCCCAGATACGCAGTATTTT. Its protein is CASSPNPGGPDTQYF. Supplemented by reference TRBV7-3 and TRBJ2-3, the full variable domain reads GAGVSQTPSNKVTEKGKYVELRCDPISGHTALYWYRQSLGQGPEFLIYFQGTGAADDSGLPNDRFFAVRPEGSVSTLKIQRTERGDSAVYLCASSPNPGGPDTQYFGPGTRLTVL.

The gene calls are TRBV18 and TRBJ2-7; TRBD1 matches at 7 bases. Unmatched junction bases numbered 5, after V lost 3 bases and J lost 6 bases. Germline-derived CDR1 and CDR2 are KGHSH and LQKENI. The CDR3 is made up of 13 amino acids. In nucleotides, the CDR3 is TGTGCCAGCTCACCGGGGACAGTTAGCGAGCAGTACTTC. Its protein is CASSPGTVSEQYF.

This clone was found a few times. The rearrangement joins TRBV2 to TRBJ1-5, with TRBD1 matching over 8 bases. Germline V gene data show CDR1 as SNHLY and CDR2 as FYNNEI. This CDR3 comprises 13 residues. The ends lost 6 bases at V and 6 bases at J; junction bases unmatched: 4. CDR3 sequence reads: CASRQGDSQPQHF. DNA of the CDR3: TGTGCCAGCAGACAGGGGGATAGTCAGCCCCAGCATTTT.

V and J are TRBV9 and TRBJ2-2; 8 bases line up with TRBD1. V shed 4 bases, J shed 6 bases, and the junction held 8 bases outside the gene matches. This CDR3 region has 15 residues. Per the germline V gene, CDR1 is SGDLS and CDR2 is YYNGEE. This CDR3 is CASSPQTGVSGELFF. The CDR3 DNA sequence: TGTGCCAGCAGCCCTCAGACAGGGGTGTCCGGGGAGCTGTTTTTT.

This clone has only a few counts. The chain employs TRBV18 and TRBJ1-1; D is unclear. This CDR3 has 14 amino acids. Germline CDR1 is KGHSH and CDR2 is LQKENI. Trimming removed 6 bases from V and 5 bases from J, with 16 bases in between. The CDR3 nucleotides are TGTGCCAGCTCCCCCGAGAGGGTTGGGACTGAAGCTTTCTTT. It translates to CASSPERVGTEAFF.

The CDR3 region is CASSLLDRVSGELFF. The CDR3 coding sequence is TGTGCCAGCAGCTTGCTAGACAGGGTCTCCGGGGAGCTGTTTTTT. The V and J genes are TRBV5-4 and TRBJ2-2; 7 bases fit TRBD1. This CDR3 is 15 amino acids long. From germline, CDR1 is SGHNT and CDR2 YYREEE (reference sequence). The V segment lost 1 base and the J segment 6 bases; nucleotides outside the gene matches: 6.

This clone has only a few counts. The chain combines TRBV7-2 with TRBJ2-1; maybe TRBD1 (6 bases). The germline V and J ends were trimmed by 6 bases and 4 bases, with 16 bases remaining between them. This CDR3 is built from 15 residues. In germline, CDR1 is SGHTA, CDR2 FQGNSA. The CDR3 sequence: CASSTDSAVYNEQFF. As DNA, the CDR3 is TGTGCCAGCAGTACGGACAGCGCAGTATACAATGAGCAGTTCTTC.

In the case of this clone: Compared with germline, one end of the junction differs, possibly owing to a read error. The chain is built from TRBV11-1 and TRBJ2-7; 9 nucleotides match TRBD2. Germline V gives CDR1 SGHAT, CDR2 FQDESV (reference sequence). The CDR3 has 17 residues. Written as DNA, the CDR3 is TGTGCCAGCAGCTCTCTGAGGGCTAGCGGGAAAATCTACGAGCGGTACTTC. Residues: CASSSLRASGKIYERYF.

This chain connects TRBV28 to TRBJ2-7; D perhaps matches TRBD2 (6 bases). The CDR3 spans 16 residues. V lost 4 bases to trimming and J lost 3 bases, with 19 bases between them. In germline, CDR1 is MDHEN, CDR2 SYDVKM. CDR3 nucleotide sequence: TGTGCCAGCAGTTATTCGAGCGCGGGAAGTCACTACGAGCAGTACTTC. Translated: CASSYSSAGSHYEQYF.

V usage is TRBV11-2 and J usage is TRBJ2-5, with a weak D call TRBD1 (5 bases). Trimming took 5 bases from V and 9 from J, leaving 16 bases between them. The CDR3 runs 13 residues. The V gene's germline CDR1 is SGHAT and CDR2 FQNNGV. CDR3 sequence: CASSPGSQGAQYF. The CDR3 bases are TGTGCCAGCAGCCCCGGGTCACAAGGGGCCCAGTACTTC.

The chain combines TRBV5-1 with TRBJ2-5, with TRBD1 identical over 7 bases. V gave up 4 bases and J gave up 3 bases; unmatched junction bases: 6. The CDR3 loop spans 14 amino acids. Germline assignment: CDR1 SGHRS and CDR2 YFSETQ. The CDR3 loop is CASSHRGTKETQYF. CDR3 in DNA: TGCGCCAGCAGCCACAGGGGTACAAAAGAGACCCAGTACTTC.

The chain uses TRBV27 and TRBJ2-1; TRBD2 is a possible D gene (6 bases). CDR1 is MNHEY, CDR2 SMNVEV, per germline (reference sequence). The length of the CDR3 is 12 residues. V was trimmed by 2 bases and J by 15 bases, leaving 14 bases between them. CDR3 DNA: TGTGCCAGCAGTTTAATGGGCGGGGCCTGGTTCTTC. Its translation is CASSLMGGAWFF.

The chain is built from TRBV7-2 and TRBJ2-3, with no clear D. CDR3 length: 13 residues. The V gene lost 6 bases and the J gene lost 2 bases, with 9 bases spanning the gap. CDR1 and CDR2 from the germline V gene are SGHTA and FQGNSA. In DNA, the CDR3 is TGTGCCAGCAGGATACGGGTCACAGATACGCAGTATTTT. Translated: CASRIRVTDTQYF.

This chain joins TRBV15 and TRBJ2-7; tentative D call: TRBD2 (6 bases). Germline V gene data show CDR1 as LNHNV and CDR2 as YYDKDF (reference sequence). The CDR3 is 15 residues long. V was trimmed by 0 bases and J by 3 bases, leaving 12 bases between them. The chain's CDR3 is CATSRELGLNYEQYF. The CDR3 DNA is TGTGCCACCAGCAGAGAATTGGGACTTAACTACGAGCAGTACTTC.

V and J are TRBV12-5 and TRBJ2-2; 7 bases map to TRBD1. Germline CDR1 LGHNT, CDR2 FRNRAP. Germline trimming cut 1 base from V and 4 bases from J; bases unmatched to any gene: 3. The CDR3 loop spans 15 amino acids. CDR3 amino acids: CASGLGQGPTGELFF. The CDR3 DNA reads TGTGCTAGTGGTTTGGGACAGGGTCCCACCGGGGAGCTGTTTTTT.